The 8 T cell receptor beta chains given below trace back to one sample, sequenced in a study of metastatic and nonmetastatic thyroid tumors (dated by TCRdb to 2018 to 2021). No treatment had been received by any patient before thyroid surgery. Receptor libraries were prepared by PCR. This sample was sequenced with an Illumina HiSeq 4000. TCRdb's own reprocessing of the public reads used fastp at Q25 and MiXCR and kept productive beta chains. Here the sample has 35,000 to 55,000 clones; about 22% occur a single time. The ten most abundant clones make up around 3% of the sample. The sequenced sample consisted of blood. Receptors were obtained from a male donor with papillary thyroid cancer or a benign thyroid nodule (not recorded which). Some clones in this sample may be carry-over from other donors' samples.

This clone was seen a handful of times. The chain combines TRBV12-3 or TRBV12-4 with TRBJ2-3, with 9 positions matching TRBD2. The length of the CDR3 is 13 residues. With V trimmed by 6 bases and J by 9 bases, 7 bases remained unmatched. CDR3 sequence reads: CASSIKSGRTQYF. CDR3 nucleotides: TGTGCCAGCAGCATAAAGAGCGGGAGGACGCAGTATTTT.

As concerns this clone: Compared with germline, one end of the junction differs, possibly owing to a read error. This chain connects TRBV15 to TRBJ2-5, with TRBD2 matching 7 bases. The tail of the sequence fits TRBJ2-1 better, so the J call may be wrong. CDR1 is LNHNV and CDR2 is YYDKDF in the germline V gene (reference sequence). The CDR3 covers 17 residues. The DNA of the CDR3 is TGTGCCACCAGCGGAGATTCGGGGGGAATTCAGGGCGATGAGCAGTTCTTC. Translation gives CATSGDSGGIQGDEQFF.

J is TRBJ2-7 and V is TRBV11-3, with a weak D call TRBD1 (6 bases). With 5 bases removed from V and 2 bases from J, the gap between germline ends came to 13 bases. The CDR3 is 14 residues long. Germline V gives CDR1 SGHNT, CDR2 YENEEA. The CDR3, as DNA: TGTGCCAGCAGCCAGGGACATAACCCCTACGAGCAGTACTTC. It yields the protein CASSQGHNPYEQYF.

This clone was observed many times. The rearrangement joins TRBV3-1 to TRBJ2-5, with D perhaps TRBD2 (6 bases). In germline, CDR1 is LGHDT, CDR2 YNNKEL (reference sequence). CDR3 length: 14 amino acids. V lost 3 bases to trimming and J lost 5 bases, with 13 bases between them. DNA of the CDR3: TGTGCCAGCAGCCAGTTCGAAGGGAGGGAGACCCAGTACTTC. Residues: CASSQFEGRETQYF.

The V and J genes are TRBV10-1 and TRBJ2-7, with 7 bases that match TRBD2. The CDR3 consists of 12 residues. The ends lost 8 bases at V and 5 bases at J; junction bases unmatched: 6. CDR1 and CDR2 from the germline V gene are WNHNN and SYGVQD (reference sequence). CDR3 coding DNA: TGCGCCAGCGGCGGGAGTGGCGACGAGCAGTACTTC. It yields the protein CASGGSGDEQYF.

Judged by abundance, this clone is medium-sized. The chain is built from TRBV12-3 or TRBV12-4 and TRBJ1-6; the D gene is possibly TRBD1 (5 bases). The ends were cut back, 7 bases at V and 9 bases at J, with 16 bases in the middle. The length of the CDR3 is 14 residues. Here the CDR3 DNA reads TGTGCCAGCAACTCCGGGGCCTGGGGTTCACCCCTCCACTTT. Amino acid sequence: CASNSGAWGSPLHF.

The rearrangement uses TRBV10-3 and TRBJ1-5; D gene unclear. V shed 3 bases and J shed 2 bases, with 17 bases lying between them. Germline assignment: CDR1 ENHRY and CDR2 SYGVKD. This CDR3 contains 17 residues. The CDR3 here is CAISDSNRGSGNQPQHF. The DNA for the CDR3 is TGTGCCATCAGTGATTCGAACCGGGGATCAGGCAATCAGCCCCAGCATTTT.

The V gene is TRBV5-1, the J gene TRBJ1-1, with D possibly matching TRBD1 (6 bases). The V gene lost 0 bases and the J gene lost 3 bases, with 15 bases spanning the gap. This CDR3 contains 16 residues. In germline, CDR1 is SGHRS, CDR2 YFSETQ. As DNA, the CDR3 is TGCGCCAGCAGCTTGGAAGGGGGGGGGACCCACACTGAAGCTTTCTTT. Its protein product is CASSLEGGGTHTEAFF.